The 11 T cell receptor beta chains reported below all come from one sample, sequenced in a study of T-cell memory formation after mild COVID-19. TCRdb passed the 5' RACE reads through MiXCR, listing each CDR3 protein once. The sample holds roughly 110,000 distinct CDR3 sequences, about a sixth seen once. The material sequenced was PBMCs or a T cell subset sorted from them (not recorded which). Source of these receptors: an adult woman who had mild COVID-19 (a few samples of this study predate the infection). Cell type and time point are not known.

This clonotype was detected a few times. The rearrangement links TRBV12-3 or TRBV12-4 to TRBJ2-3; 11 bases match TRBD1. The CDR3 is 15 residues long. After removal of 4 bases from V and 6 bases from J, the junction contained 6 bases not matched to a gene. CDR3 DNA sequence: TGTGCCAGCAGTTCGCGGACAGGGGGCGCCGATACGCAGTATTTT. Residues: CASSSRTGGADTQYF.

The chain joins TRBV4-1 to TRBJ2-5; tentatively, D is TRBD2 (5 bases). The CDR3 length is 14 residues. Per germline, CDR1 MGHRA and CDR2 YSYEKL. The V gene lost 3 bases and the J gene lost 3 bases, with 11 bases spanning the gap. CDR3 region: CASSQRAREETQYF. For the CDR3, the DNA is TGCGCCAGCAGCCAGCGGGCTAGGGAAGAGACCCAGTACTTC.

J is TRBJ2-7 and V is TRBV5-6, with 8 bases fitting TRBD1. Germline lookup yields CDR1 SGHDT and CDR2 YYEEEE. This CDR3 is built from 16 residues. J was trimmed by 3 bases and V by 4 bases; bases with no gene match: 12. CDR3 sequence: CASSHTPAGGIYEQYF. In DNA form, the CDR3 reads TGTGCCAGCAGCCACACGCCTGCAGGGGGCATCTACGAGCAGTACTTC.

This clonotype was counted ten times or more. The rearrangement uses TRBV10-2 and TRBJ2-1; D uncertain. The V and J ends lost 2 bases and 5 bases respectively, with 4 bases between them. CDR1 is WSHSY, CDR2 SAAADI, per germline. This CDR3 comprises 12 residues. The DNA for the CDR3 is TGCGCCAGCAGTGAGCTCAACAATGAGCAGTTCTTC. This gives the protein CASSELNNEQFF.

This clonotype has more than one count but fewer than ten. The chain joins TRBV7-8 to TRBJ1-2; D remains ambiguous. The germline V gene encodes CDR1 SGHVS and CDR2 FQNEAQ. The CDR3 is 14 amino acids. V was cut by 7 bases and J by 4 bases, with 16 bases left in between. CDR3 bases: TGTGCCAGCACCGCTACGGGTTCCCTCTATGGCTACACCTTC. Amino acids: CASTATGSLYGYTF.

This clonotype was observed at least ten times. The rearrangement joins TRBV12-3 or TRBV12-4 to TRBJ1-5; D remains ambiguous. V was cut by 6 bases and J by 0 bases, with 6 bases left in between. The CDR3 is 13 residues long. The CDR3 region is CASSPFSNQPQHF. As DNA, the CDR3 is TGTGCCAGCAGCCCTTTTAGCAATCAGCCCCAGCATTTT.

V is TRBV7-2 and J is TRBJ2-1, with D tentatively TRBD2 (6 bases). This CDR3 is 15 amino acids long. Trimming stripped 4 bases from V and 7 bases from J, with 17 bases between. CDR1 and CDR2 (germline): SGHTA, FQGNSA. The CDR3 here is CASSSMSGTENEQFF. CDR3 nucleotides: TGTGCCAGCAGCTCCATGTCCGGGACTGAGAATGAGCAGTTCTTC. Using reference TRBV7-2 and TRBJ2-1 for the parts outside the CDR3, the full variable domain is GAGVSQSPSNKVTEKGKDVELRCDPISGHTALYWYRQSLGQGLEFLIYFQGNSAPDKSGLPSDRFSAERTGGSVSTLTIQRTQQEDSAVYLCASSSMSGTENEQFFGPGTRLTVL.

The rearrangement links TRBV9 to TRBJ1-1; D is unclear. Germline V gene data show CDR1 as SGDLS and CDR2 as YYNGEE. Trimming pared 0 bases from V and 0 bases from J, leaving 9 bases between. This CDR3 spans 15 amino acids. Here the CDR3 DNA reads TGTGCCAGCAGCGTAGCCAACGAGGTGAACACTGAAGCTTTCTTT. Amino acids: CASSVANEVNTEAFF.

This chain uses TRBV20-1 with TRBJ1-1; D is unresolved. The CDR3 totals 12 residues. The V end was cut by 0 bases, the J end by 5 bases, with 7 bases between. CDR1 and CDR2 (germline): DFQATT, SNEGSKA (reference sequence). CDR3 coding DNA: TGCAGTGCTAGAGATTACGGTACTGAAGCTTTCTTT. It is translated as CSARDYGTEAFF.

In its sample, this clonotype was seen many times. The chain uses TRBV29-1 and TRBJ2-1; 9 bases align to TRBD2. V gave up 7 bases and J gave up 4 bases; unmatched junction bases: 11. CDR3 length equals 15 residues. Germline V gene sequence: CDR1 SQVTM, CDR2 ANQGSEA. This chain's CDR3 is CSAVGLAGRYNEQFF. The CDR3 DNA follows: TGCAGCGCCGTGGGGCTAGCGGGGCGATACAATGAGCAGTTCTTC.

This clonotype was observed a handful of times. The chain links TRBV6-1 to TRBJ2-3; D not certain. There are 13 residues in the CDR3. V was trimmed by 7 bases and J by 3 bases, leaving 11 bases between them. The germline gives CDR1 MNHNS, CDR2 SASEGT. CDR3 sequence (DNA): TGTGCCAGCAACCCAGACGCGACAGATACGCAGTATTTT. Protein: CASNPDATDTQYF.